This T cell receptor beta chain was observed in a study of blood T cells in healthy people across ages. The sample holds many counts of this clonotype. The CDR3 has 12 residues. V was pared by 5 bases and J by 3 bases, with 6 bases between. The V gene's germline CDR1 is PRHDT and CDR2 FYEKMQ (reference sequence). A second about 6 to 12 cycle PCR used barcoded and J-beta primers. TCRdb fed the 5' RACE reads into MiXCR, producing one record per CDR3 protein. Here the sample spans over a million distinct CDR3 sequences, approximately 40% being singletons. The chain employs TRBV13 and TRBJ2-3; D is ambiguous. This receptor was obtained from a woman younger than 35 in good health. The sequenced material came from blood. For the CDR3, the DNA is TGTGCCAGCAGCCAGCAAACAGATACGCAGTATTTT. Protein: CASSQQTDTQYF. Using reference TRBV13 and TRBJ2-3 for the parts outside the CDR3, the full variable domain is AAGVIQSPRHLIKEKRETATLKCYPIPRHDTVYWYQQGPGQDPQFLISFYEKMQSDKGSIPDRFSAQQFSDYHSELNMSSLELGDSALYFCASSQQTDTQYFGPGTRLTVL.